These 26 T cell receptor beta chains originate from one sample sequenced in a study of blood T cell repertoires in COVID-19. Some clones are missing from TCRdb's copy, which holds only in-frame ones; the method was immunoSEQ multiplex PCR. The sample has more than 85,000 clones; 70% to 90% are singletons. Sequencing was carried out using peripheral blood. These receptors were obtained from a human donor with COVID-19, enrolled during active disease. The donor label of this sample is uncertain.

This chain connects TRBV6-5 to TRBJ2-7, with TRBD1 as a possible D gene (6 bases). This CDR3 contains 14 residues. In germline, CDR1 is MNHEY, CDR2 SVGAGI. V lost 2 bases and J 3 bases, leaving 11 bases between the germline ends. CDR3 residues: CASSYDQDSYEQYF. The CDR3 region has the DNA TGTGCCAGCAGTTACGACCAGGACAGCTACGAGCAGTACTTC.

The chain employs TRBV18 and TRBJ2-7; a weak D match, TRBD1 (6 bases). The germline V gene has CDR1 KGHSH and CDR2 LQKENI. The V and J ends lost 9 bases and 0 bases respectively, with 24 bases between them. The CDR3 has 17 residues. CDR3: CASSRGHQNLPSYEQYF. The CDR3 DNA reads as TGTGCCAGTTCTAGGGGACACCAAAACCTCCCCTCCTACGAGCAGTACTTC.

The chain couples TRBV21-1 to TRBJ1-2. TRBV21-1 is flagged as a pseudogene. The CDR3 runs 15 residues. This CDR3 reads CASSSSKAGRLGYTF. CDR3 sequence (DNA): TGTGCCAGCAGCTCCTCGAAGGCAGGGAGGCTTGGCTACACCTTC.

The J gene is TRBJ1-4, the V gene TRBV6-5; the D is unclear. The length of the CDR3 is 15 residues. V shed 0 bases and J shed 4 bases, with 9 bases lying between them. Per the germline V gene, CDR1 is MNHEY and CDR2 is SVGAGI. CDR3 region: CASSYSWPLNEKLFF. The CDR3 DNA is TGTGCCAGCAGTTACTCTTGGCCGCTTAATGAAAAACTGTTTTTT.

V and J are TRBV13 and TRBJ2-5, with a weak D call TRBD2 (5 bases). The CDR3 has 13 amino acids. The germline V and J ends were trimmed by 3 bases and 9 bases, with 14 bases remaining between them. Looked up from germline, CDR1 is PRHDT and CDR2 is FYEKMQ (reference sequence). The CDR3 DNA reads TGTGCCAGCAGCTTCGACACCTCCGGGGCCCAGTACTTC. Translation: CASSFDTSGAQYF.

The V call is TRBV9, the J call TRBJ1-1, with D unclear. Looked up from germline, CDR1 is SGDLS and CDR2 is YYNGEE. Trimming cost V 4 bases and J 3 bases, with 4 bases left between them. CDR3 length: 11 residues. The CDR3 bases are TGTGCCAGCAGCTCAGACACTGAAGCTTTCTTT. Translation: CASSSDTEAFF.

The rearrangement joins TRBV6-5 to TRBJ1-5, with a possible D match to TRBD1 (5 bases). The CDR3 runs to 15 residues. Per germline, CDR1 MNHEY and CDR2 SVGAGI. V lost 0 bases, J lost 5 bases, and 11 bases lay in between. The CDR3 DNA is TGTGCCAGCAGTTACTCTTCCAGGGTAGATCAGCCCCAGCATTTT. Encoded protein: CASSYSSRVDQPQHF.

The chain has TRBV19 and TRBJ1-2; no firm D call. This CDR3 has 15 residues. Trimming stripped 10 bases from V and 3 bases from J, with 21 bases between. CDR1 is LNHDA and CDR2 is SQIVND in the germline V gene (reference sequence). CDR3 residues: CATSGFGRGDYGYTF. The CDR3 nucleotides are TGTGCCACCTCCGGCTTCGGACGGGGAGACTATGGCTACACCTTC.

J is TRBJ1-2 and V is TRBV7-9, with D possibly being TRBD1 (5 bases). Trimming left V 2 bases short and J 4 bases short, with 11 bases between. The germline V gene encodes CDR1 SEHNR and CDR2 FQNEAQ (reference sequence). This CDR3 has 14 residues. The CDR3 region has the DNA TGTGCCAGCAGCTTATCAGGGTCTGGCTATGGCTACACCTTC. Protein sequence: CASSLSGSGYGYTF.

The chain carries TRBV29-1 and TRBJ1-1, with a weak D call TRBD1 (6 bases). The CDR3 is 13 residues long. Germline V gene sequence: CDR1 SQVTM, CDR2 ANQGSEA. The ends were cut back, 7 bases at V and 1 base at J, with 13 bases in the middle. The CDR3 DNA is TGCAGCGGTTCGGACAGTTGGAACACTGAAGCTTTCTTT. Amino acid sequence: CSGSDSWNTEAFF.

The chain combines TRBV12-3 or TRBV12-4 with TRBJ2-7; D gene uncertain. The CDR3 covers 13 residues. V lost 1 base and J lost 2, with 6 bases in between. The CDR3 nucleotides read TGTGCCAGCAGTTTAGGAGAGGCCTACGAGCAGTACTTC. It is translated as CASSLGEAYEQYF.

The gene calls are TRBV18 and TRBJ1-1; maybe TRBD1 (6 bases). The V and J ends lost 0 bases and 6 bases respectively, with 8 bases between them. CDR1 and CDR2 from the germline V gene are KGHSH and LQKENI. This CDR3 has 13 residues. The CDR3 nucleotides read TGTGCCAGCTCACCACCCGGACAGTCTGAAGCTTTCTTT. Translating gives CASSPPGQSEAFF.

The V call is TRBV4-1, the J call TRBJ2-2; the D gene is possibly TRBD2 (6 bases). The CDR3 totals 14 residues. Germline V gene lookup returns CDR1 MGHRA and CDR2 YSYEKL. With 9 bases removed from V and 4 bases from J, the gap between germline ends came to 15 bases. Written as DNA, the CDR3 is TGCGCCAGTTGGGGGGTTGGCGGCACCGGGGAGCTGTTTTTT. Translating it yields CASWGVGGTGELFF.

The chain joins TRBV10-3 to TRBJ2-1; TRBD1 agrees at 9 bases. The CDR3 loop spans 15 amino acids. Germline assignment: CDR1 ENHRY and CDR2 SYGVKD. V dropped 5 bases and J dropped 6; count of bases not matched to a gene: 8. The CDR3 region has the DNA TGTGCCATCAGTAGAGGGGACAGGGATGGCAATGAGCAGTTCTTC. Amino acid sequence: CAISRGDRDGNEQFF.

This clone was seen just once. The chain uses TRBV5-1 and TRBJ1-6, with D perhaps TRBD1 (6 bases). This CDR3 is 15 amino acids long. Trimming cost V 3 bases and J 9 bases, with 16 bases left between them. Germline values: CDR1 SGHRS, CDR2 YFSETQ. The CDR3, as DNA: TGCGCCAGCAGCTCGGGGGGCTCTTATGGTTCACCCCTCCACTTT. Amino acids: CASSSGGSYGSPLHF.

This clone was found once. The rearrangement uses TRBV5-4 and TRBJ1-1; 10 bases line up with TRBD1. CDR1 is SGHNT, CDR2 YYREEE, per germline (reference sequence). This CDR3 contains 15 residues. Here the CDR3 DNA reads TGTACAACCAACCCGGGACAGGGGAGATACACTGAAGCTTTCTTT. Translated, it gives CTTNPGQGRYTEAFF.

The chain recombines TRBV5-4 with TRBJ1-3, with 8 bases that match TRBD1. The CDR3 spans 15 residues. J was trimmed by 4 bases and V by 4 bases; bases with no gene match: 7. Germline V CDR1 and CDR2: SGHNT, YYREEE (reference sequence). The chain's CDR3 is CASSPERDRGNTIYF. CDR3 DNA: TGTGCCAGCAGCCCGGAAAGGGACAGGGGAAACACCATATATTTT.

This clone was picked up one time. The gene calls are TRBV27 and TRBJ1-5, with a possible D match to TRBD1 (5 bases). Germline-derived CDR1 and CDR2 are MNHEY and SMNVEV (reference sequence). CDR3 length equals 12 residues. V lost 8 bases and J lost 6, with 11 bases in between. CDR3: CASGEGAQPQHF. In nucleotides, the CDR3 is TGTGCCAGCGGCGAAGGGGCTCAGCCCCAGCATTTT.

V and J are TRBV27 and TRBJ2-7; a weak D match, TRBD2 (5 bases). V lost 0 bases, J lost 2 bases, and 11 bases lay in between. Looked up from germline, CDR1 is MNHEY and CDR2 is SMNVEV (reference sequence). The CDR3 is 15 amino acids. The CDR3 sequence is CASSLSGAAAYEQYF. Written as DNA, the CDR3 is TGTGCCAGCAGTTTATCTGGAGCGGCTGCCTACGAGCAGTACTTC.

The chain combines TRBV5-1 with TRBJ1-3; D is possibly TRBD1 (5 bases). The germline V gene encodes CDR1 SGHRS and CDR2 YFSETQ. The CDR3 has 14 amino acids. The V gene lost 3 bases and the J gene lost 4 bases, with 11 bases spanning the gap. The CDR3 loop reads CASSSQGAGNTIYF. In DNA, the CDR3 is TGCGCCAGCAGCTCGCAAGGGGCAGGAAACACCATATATTTT.

The J gene is TRBJ1-3, the V gene TRBV5-1; a weak D match, TRBD1 (5 bases). There are 15 residues in the CDR3. Trimming pared 0 bases from V and 4 bases from J, leaving 11 bases between. Germline loops: CDR1 SGHRS, CDR2 YFSETQ. In DNA, the CDR3 is TGCGCCAGCAGCTTGGAAGGGGAGGGCGGAAACACCATATATTTT. Its protein product is CASSLEGEGGNTIYF.

This chain links TRBV30 with TRBJ2-7; TRBD2 matches 8 bases. The CDR3 is 13 residues long. Unmatched junction bases numbered 11, after V lost 8 bases and J lost 5 bases. Germline V gives CDR1 GTSNPN, CDR2 SVGIG (reference sequence). The CDR3 protein is CAAARGGFHEQYF. The DNA of the CDR3 is TGTGCCGCGGCCCGGGGGGGGTTCCACGAGCAGTACTTC.

The chain uses TRBV10-3 and TRBJ2-1; weak D call: TRBD2 (6 bases). The CDR3 has 16 residues. V was shortened by 7 bases and J by 0 bases, with 16 bases between the two germline ends. Germline lookup yields CDR1 ENHRY and CDR2 SYGVKD. Here the CDR3 reads CAITPGIAVSYNEQFF. CDR3 bases: TGTGCCATCACCCCAGGGATAGCGGTCTCCTACAATGAGCAGTTCTTC.

This chain links TRBV5-1 with TRBJ2-3; TRBD2 aligns across 11 bases. J lost 4 bases, V lost 5 bases, and 3 bases had no gene match. Germline lookup yields CDR1 SGHRS and CDR2 YFSETQ. CDR3 length equals 14 residues. The CDR3 sequence is CASSSLAGADTQYF. CDR3 coding DNA: TGCGCCAGCAGTTCACTAGCGGGAGCAGATACGCAGTATTTT.

The chain combines TRBV7-3 with TRBJ2-1, with 8 positions matching TRBD1. This CDR3 has 13 amino acids. In germline, CDR1 is SGHTA, CDR2 FQGTGA. The V gene end was trimmed by 4 bases and the J gene end by 6 bases; junction bases not matched to a gene: 2. The CDR3 DNA follows: TGTGCCAGCAGCTCGGACAGGGCCAATGAGCAGTTCTTC. Protein product: CASSSDRANEQFF.

The J gene is TRBJ1-1, the V gene TRBV19; possibly TRBD1 for D (5 bases). The CDR3 runs 15 residues. V was cut by 3 bases and J by 0 bases, with 11 bases left in between. Per the germline V gene, CDR1 is LNHDA and CDR2 is SQIVND (reference sequence). In nucleotides, the CDR3 is TGTGCCAGTAGTATCCAGGGAATCGTGAACACTGAAGCTTTCTTT. Translation: CASSIQGIVNTEAFF.